A selection of T cell receptor beta chains follows, all from one sample in a study of spatial heterogeneity in lung cancer. TCRdb used MiXCR to reprocess the 5' RACE reads, holding one entry per CDR3 protein. The sample has roughly 120,000 distinct CDR3 sequences; 12% are singletons. Sequences were derived from PBMCs, sampled at follow-up. The source of these receptors is a male donor with early-stage non-small cell lung cancer. Each CDR3 is given with its conserved first and last residue. D genes are given only for firm matches. Size is omitted from some rows. Given values are once, few, many or a class for expanded clones.

j_gene,v_gene,d_gene,abundance,CDR3aa,CDR3nt
TRBJ2-5,TRBV7-9,.,.,CASSRGGLVGETQYF,TGTGCCAGCAGCCGCGGCGGGCTCGTTGGAGAGACCCAGTACTTC
TRBJ2-1,TRBV7-9,.,.,CASSLMVAGGESSYNEQFF,TGTGCCAGCAGCTTAATGGTCGCCGGAGGGGAAAGCTCCTACAATGAGCAGTTCTTC
TRBJ2-7,TRBV20-1,.,many,CSASSGRGGRYYEQYF,TGCAGTGCTAGCAGTGGCAGGGGGGGAAGGTATTACGAGCAGTACTTC
TRBJ2-5,TRBV5-1,TRBD1,many,CASSLDTGGQETQYF,TGCGCCAGCAGCTTGGACACAGGGGGCCAAGAGACCCAGTACTTC
TRBJ1-1,TRBV6-5,.,few,CASSLVGSPEAFF,TGTGCCAGCAGTTTAGTGGGTAGCCCTGAAGCTTTCTTT
TRBJ1-1,TRBV11-2,TRBD1,few,CASSSQGGPNTEAFF,TGTGCCAGCAGCTCCCAGGGGGGCCCGAACACTGAAGCTTTCTTT
TRBJ1-5,TRBV4-2,.,few,CASSQESRVPYNQPQHF,TGTGCCAGCAGCCAAGAATCTCGGGTCCCGTACAATCAGCCCCAGCATTTT
TRBJ1-5,TRBV3-1,.,few,CASSQVGSQQPQHF,TGTGCCAGCAGCCAAGTGGGCAGCCAACAGCCCCAGCATTTT
TRBJ2-5,TRBV29-1,TRBD2,few,CSALLAGPSETQYF,TGCAGCGCCCTACTAGCGGGGCCCAGTGAGACCCAGTACTTC
TRBJ1-1,TRBV18,.,few,CASSPDMNTEAFF,TGTGCCAGCTCACCGGACATGAACACTGAAGCTTTCTTT
TRBJ1-2,TRBV29-1,.,few,CSVSAGHAGGGYTF,TGCAGCGTTTCGGCCGGGCACGCAGGTGGAGGCTACACCTTC
TRBJ1-1,TRBV20-1,.,few,CSAQFGGLTEAFF,TGCAGTGCCCAGTTCGGGGGCCTCACTGAAGCTTTCTTT
TRBJ1-1,TRBV20-1,TRBD1,many,CSAGGQGIVEAFF,TGCAGTGCGGGAGGACAGGGGATAGTTGAAGCTTTCTTT
TRBJ1-5,TRBV28,.,few,CASSRENNQPQHF,TGTGCCAGCAGCCGAGAGAACAATCAGCCCCAGCATTTT
TRBJ2-3,TRBV15,.,.,CATSPGESTDTQYF,TGTGCCACCAGCCCCGGGGAGAGCACAGATACGCAGTATTTT
TRBJ2-7,TRBV7-8,.,many,CASSLLAREQYF,TGTGCCAGCAGCCTACTCGCCAGGGAGCAGTACTTC
TRBJ2-5,TRBV24-1,TRBD1,.,CATSDIRQGAGGETQYF,TGTGCCACCAGTGATATTAGACAGGGGGCTGGCGGAGAGACCCAGTACTTC
TRBJ2-1,TRBV12-3/TRBV12-4,.,many,CASSLAKQEQFF,TGTGCCAGCAGTTTAGCGAAACAGGAGCAGTTCTTC
TRBJ2-5,TRBV12-3/TRBV12-4,.,many,CASSLARRTQETQYF,TGTGCCAGCAGTTTAGCTCGGCGGACCCAAGAGACCCAGTACTTC
TRBJ2-5,TRBV5-1,.,.,CASSSAGQLETQYF,TGCGCCAGCAGCTCGGCGGGACAGCTAGAGACCCAGTACTTC
TRBJ1-5,TRBV12-3/TRBV12-4,.,few,CASSRGHPNQPQHF,TGTGCCAGCAGCCGCGGACACCCGAATCAGCCCCAGCATTTT
TRBJ2-1,TRBV15,TRBD2,.,CATSSGGLAGGHEQFF,TGTGCCACCAGCAGCGGCGGACTAGCGGGGGGGCATGAGCAGTTCTTC
TRBJ2-7,TRBV3-1,.,few,CASSHGLTTYEQYF,TGTGCCAGCAGCCACGGACTCACGACCTACGAGCAGTACTTC
TRBJ1-2,TRBV27,.,many,CATMERGGNYGYTF,TGTGCCACCATGGAAAGGGGGGGTAATTATGGCTACACCTTC
TRBJ1-1,TRBV4-2,.,.,CASSQEKGPVNTEAFF,TGTGCCAGCAGCCAAGAAAAGGGTCCAGTGAACACTGAAGCTTTCTTT
TRBJ2-7,TRBV7-2,TRBD2,.,CASSLSGVSYEQYF,TGTGCCAGCAGCTTAAGCGGGGTCTCCTACGAGCAGTACTTC
TRBJ2-1,TRBV5-1,.,few,CASRPQGVYNEQFF,TGCGCCAGCAGACCACAGGGTGTCTACAATGAGCAGTTCTTC
TRBJ2-2,TRBV10-3,.,.,CAISGDIITGELFF,TGTGCCATCAGTGGGGACATCATCACCGGGGAGCTGTTTTTT
TRBJ1-2,TRBV20-1,.,many,CSASGGGSSDGYTF,TGCAGTGCTAGCGGGGGAGGGAGCTCTGATGGCTACACCTTC
TRBJ2-3,TRBV20-1,.,few,CRLTLPDTQYF,TGCAGACTGACTCTCCCAGATACGCAGTATTTT
TRBJ2-7,TRBV20-1,TRBD1,.,CSAFQPGGSYEQYF,TGCAGTGCCTTTCAGCCAGGGGGCTCCTACGAGCAGTACTTC
TRBJ1-6,TRBV30,TRBD1,few,CAWTGGYSPLHF,TGTGCCTGGACAGGGGGCTATTCACCCCTCCACTTT
TRBJ1-1,TRBV12-3/TRBV12-4,.,.,CASSLDRVGEAFF,TGTGCCAGCAGTTTAGACAGGGTAGGTGAAGCTTTCTTT
TRBJ2-4,TRBV7-9,TRBD1,few,CASSPTGGTKNIQYF,TGTGCCAGCAGCCCGACAGGGGGGACCAAAAACATTCAGTACTTC
TRBJ2-5,TRBV5-1,TRBD2,few,CASSLASGGIGETQYF,TGCGCCAGCAGCTTGGCCAGCGGGGGAATTGGGGAGACCCAGTACTTC
TRBJ2-3,TRBV5-1,TRBD2,.,CASSSTGTSGITDTQYF,TGCGCCAGCAGCTCCACCGGGACTAGCGGGATAACAGATACGCAGTATTTT
TRBJ2-7,TRBV5-1,TRBD1,.,CASSRPGQRSYEQYF,TGCGCCAGCAGCCGTCCGGGACAGCGGTCCTACGAGCAGTACTTC
TRBJ2-1,TRBV10-3,.,many,CAISDGGSYNEQFF,TGTGCCATCAGTGACGGTGGATCCTACAATGAGCAGTTCTTC
TRBJ2-5,TRBV5-6,.,few,CASSLAREETQYF,TGTGCCAGCAGCTTGGCCAGGGAAGAGACCCAGTACTTC
TRBJ2-5,TRBV7-2,.,many,CASSLAGPETQYF,TGTGCCAGCAGCTTAGCCGGGCCAGAGACCCAGTACTTC
TRBJ2-4,TRBV20-1,TRBD2,many,CSARDRPSGVVIQYF,TGCAGTGCTAGAGATCGCCCTAGCGGGGTTGTCATTCAGTACTTC
TRBJ2-7,TRBV3-1,TRBD1,many,CASSQEGTGVREQYF,TGTGCCAGCAGCCAAGAAGGGACAGGGGTTCGTGAGCAGTACTTC
TRBJ2-7,TRBV12-3/TRBV12-4,.,few,CASSFRYEQYF,TGTGCCAGCAGTTTCCGGTACGAGCAGTACTTC
TRBJ1-1,TRBV20-1,.,many,CSASPYTEAFF,TGCAGTGCTAGCCCCTACACTGAAGCTTTCTTT
TRBJ2-6,TRBV20-1,TRBD1,.,CSVGGGMPGANVLTF,TGCAGTGTAGGGGGCGGAATGCCTGGGGCCAACGTCCTGACTTTC
TRBJ2-1,TRBV24-1,TRBD1,few,CATSPLDRDNEQFF,TGTGCCACCAGCCCCCTAGACAGGGATAATGAGCAGTTCTTC